The rows below give T cell receptor beta chains drawn from one sample of a study of somatic mutations in cytotoxic T cells in rheumatoid arthritis. The data were produced by immunoSEQ multiplex PCR, yet TCRdb's version contains in-frame clones alone and is incomplete. This table has 20,000 or so clones, roughly 72% appearing once. The source material was CD8+ T cells sorted from blood. The receptors come from a man aged 55 to 70 in good health. CDR3s include the opening cysteine and the closing phenylalanine or tryptophan. The D gene is left open where the match is weak. Size is omitted from some rows. Given values are once, few, many or a class for expanded clones.

V	size	D	J	DNA	CDR3
TRBV29-1	-	-	TRBJ2-2	TGCAGCGTTGAAGATCATACCGGGGAGCTGTTTTTT	CSVEDHTGELFF
TRBV27	-	-	TRBJ2-7	TGTGCCAGCAGAGGGGTAAACAGGGAGTTCTACGAGCAGTACTTC	CASRGVNREFYEQYF
TRBV18	few	TRBD1	TRBJ2-7	TGTGCCAGCTCACCCCGGGACAGGGGCTACGAGCAGTACTTC	CASSPRDRGYEQYF
TRBV19	-	TRBD2	TRBJ2-7	TGTGCCAGTAGTTTCGGACTAGGGCGCTACGAGCAGTACTTC	CASSFGLGRYEQYF
TRBV20-1	few	-	TRBJ2-7	TGCAGTGGGAGCGAGACCTACGAGCAGTACTTC	CSGSETYEQYF
TRBV5-3	once	TRBD2	TRBJ2-5	TGTGCCAATGGGACGGTGCAGGCGGGGGGTCTCCAAGAGACCCAGTACTTC	CANGTVQAGGLQETQYF
TRBV6-5	-	-	TRBJ2-2	TGTGCCAGCAGTTACTCCCTCGGCACCGGGGAGCTGTTTTTT	CASSYSLGTGELFF
TRBV4-3	once	-	TRBJ1-6	TGCGCCAGCAGCCAAACCAGAGGGGCGGGATCACCCCTCCACTTT	CASSQTRGAGSPLHF
TRBV19	-	-	TRBJ2-7	TGTGCCAGTAGTATTGGGACTTCTCTTGTCAACGAGCAGTACTTC	CASSIGTSLVNEQYF
TRBV6-5	once	-	TRBJ2-5	TGTGCCAGCAGTTACTCAGCAGTGGAGTACCAAGAGACCCAGTACTTC	CASSYSAVEYQETQYF
TRBV13	-	TRBD2	TRBJ2-7	TGTGCCAGCAGAAACAAGCGGGAGGCCTACGAGCAGTACTTC	CASRNKREAYEQYF
TRBV11-2	-	-	TRBJ1-5	TGTGCCAGCAGCTTAGGCAGGGGTGGGAATCAGCCCCAGCATTTT	CASSLGRGGNQPQHF
TRBV9	-	-	TRBJ2-5	TGTGCCAGCAGCCCTGCGGGGAATCAAGAGACCCAGTACTTC	CASSPAGNQETQYF
TRBV4-1	few	-	TRBJ2-7	TGCGCCAGCCACGCTCCACAAACCTACGAGCAGTACTTC	CASHAPQTYEQYF
TRBV6-5	few	-	TRBJ1-1	TGTGCCAGCAGTTACTCGAGGACAGCTTTGAACACTGAAGCTTTCTTT	CASSYSRTALNTEAFF
TRBV2	few	TRBD2	TRBJ2-1	TGTGCCAGCACTCCAACAAGGGGACTAGTCGATGAGCAGTTCTTC	CASTPTRGLVDEQFF
TRBV5-4	once	-	TRBJ2-1	TGTGCCAGCAGCCGCATACTAGGCGATGAGCAGTTCTTC	CASSRILGDEQFF
TRBV6-4	-	-	TRBJ2-2	TGTGCCAGCAGTGACTCCACGAACACCGGGGAGCTGTTTTTT	CASSDSTNTGELFF
TRBV5-4	-	-	TRBJ2-7	TGTGCCAGCAGCCTGGGGCCTAGCTCCTACGAGCAGTACTTC	CASSLGPSSYEQYF
TRBV4-1	-	-	TRBJ2-7	TGCGCCAGCAGCCAAGGCGCCTCCTACGAGCAGTACTTC	CASSQGASYEQYF
TRBV14	-	-	TRBJ2-3	TGTGCCAGCAGCCACTCCTCCCGCCTCGGATTCGGGGATACGCAGTATTTT	CASSHSSRLGFGDTQYF
TRBV2	few	TRBD1	TRBJ1-5	TGTGCCAGCAGCCTCGACAGGGGAAATAGCAATCAGCCCCAGCATTTT	CASSLDRGNSNQPQHF
TRBV6-5	-	-	TRBJ2-5	TGTGCCAGCAGTTACGGACTACTACAAGAGACCCAGTACTTC	CASSYGLLQETQYF
TRBV7-9	-	TRBD1	TRBJ2-7	TGTGCCAGCAGCTTAGCGCGCGCAGGGGGCGTCTACGAGCAGTACTTC	CASSLARAGGVYEQYF
TRBV13	medium-sized	-	TRBJ1-1	TGTGCCAGCAGCTTAGCTTTAGCTGAAGCTTTCTTT	CASSLALAEAFF
TRBV7-6	-	-	TRBJ1-1	TGTGCCAGCAGCTTAGCTGGGGGGGACGGTGAAGCTTTCTTT	CASSLAGGDGEAFF
TRBV4-3	few	TRBD2	TRBJ2-1	TGCGCCAGCAGCCAAGAAGCGGTCATAGCGGGAGGTCAAAATGAGCAGTTCTTC	CASSQEAVIAGGQNEQFF
TRBV4-3	-	-	TRBJ1-5	TGCGCCAGCAGCCATGATACAGGGTTAAGGCAGCCCCAGCATTTT	CASSHDTGLRQPQHF
TRBV7-9	medium-sized	-	TRBJ2-1	TGTGCCAGCAGCTTAGCCCTAGGAGGTTCGGATTACAATGAGCAGTTCTTC	CASSLALGGSDYNEQFF
TRBV5-1	-	TRBD2	TRBJ2-7	TGCGCCAGCAGCTCGGGACTAGCGGGAACACAGTACTTC	CASSSGLAGTQYF
TRBV9	-	-	TRBJ2-2	TGTGCCAGCAGCGTAGGTGGTAGCTCATCCGGGGAGCTGTTTTTT	CASSVGGSSSGELFF
TRBV5-1	-	-	TRBJ2-3	TGCGCCAGCAGCTTCTACTACCTCACAGATACGCAGTATTTT	CASSFYYLTDTQYF
TRBV4-1	-	-	TRBJ1-5	TGCGCCAGCAGCCTATATTTGGGAGGGAATCAGCCCCAGCATTTT	CASSLYLGGNQPQHF
TRBV9	-	TRBD1	TRBJ2-5	TGTGCCAGCAGCACCACCGGGACAGAGCAGTACTTC	CASSTTGTEQYF
TRBV4-1	-	-	TRBJ2-7	TGCGCCAGCAGCCAAGGGCCCACTAGTCTCGAGCAGTACTTC	CASSQGPTSLEQYF
TRBV7-2	-	TRBD1	TRBJ1-2	TGTGCCAGCAGCCACATCGGCGGGACAGGTATCTATGGCTACACCTTC	CASSHIGGTGIYGYTF
TRBV7-3	-	-	TRBJ2-3	TGTGCCAGCAGCCTATTCCGTAGTAGCACAGATACGCAGTATTTT	CASSLFRSSTDTQYF
TRBV15	-	TRBD2	TRBJ2-1	TGTGCCACCAGCAGAGATCTTGGAGCGGGAGCCCATGAGCAGTTCTTC	CATSRDLGAGAHEQFF
TRBV9	few	-	TRBJ1-1	TGTGCCAGCAGCGTAGGACAGATGAACACTGAAGCTTTCTTT	CASSVGQMNTEAFF
TRBV2	-	-	TRBJ2-7	TGTGCCAGCAGTGAAGCGCTGGTGACAGACTCCTACGAGCAGTACTTC	CASSEALVTDSYEQYF
TRBV4-1	-	-	TRBJ1-5	TGCGCCAGCAGCCAAGGACCAGCGAATCAGCCCCAGCATTTT	CASSQGPANQPQHF
TRBV5-4	-	-	TRBJ1-2	TGTGCCAGCACTTTGAGCGGGGAGGGATATGGCTACACCTTC	CASTLSGEGYGYTF
TRBV2	once	-	TRBJ1-1	TGTGCCAGCCGCCGCCAGGGAAACACTGAAGCTTTCTTT	CASRRQGNTEAFF
TRBV9	-	TRBD2	TRBJ2-1	TGTGCCAGCAGCGTAGTAGCGGGAGGCAACTACAATGAGCAGTTCTTC	CASSVVAGGNYNEQFF
TRBV27	few	TRBD1	TRBJ2-7	TGTGCCAGCAGTATGACAGGGGGAGGCTACGAGCAGTACTTC	CASSMTGGGYEQYF
TRBV19	-	TRBD1	TRBJ1-5	TGTGCCAGTAGTATAGATTGGGAGCAGGGGGATAGCAATCAGCCCCAGCATTTT	CASSIDWEQGDSNQPQHF
TRBV27	-	TRBD2	TRBJ2-3	TGTGCCAGCAGTTTATCGCAAACTAGCGGGACCCAGCAGTATTTT	CASSLSQTSGTQQYF
TRBV5-1	-	TRBD2	TRBJ2-5	TGCGCCAGCAGCTTACTAGCGGGGGGCGAGACCCAGTACTTC	CASSLLAGGETQYF
TRBV6-1	few	-	TRBJ2-2	TGTGCCAGCACCGAGGCGACGGGTGGGACCGGGGAGCTGTTTTTT	CASTEATGGTGELFF
TRBV27	once	TRBD1	TRBJ2-1	TGTGCCAGCAGTAAAGGACAGGGGGCCGCCTTAGGTGAGCAGTTCTTC	CASSKGQGAALGEQFF
TRBV4-1	-	-	TRBJ2-3	TGCGCTAGCAGCCAAGATATTGCGGCCAGCACAGATACGCAGTATTTT	CASSQDIAASTDTQYF
TRBV7-2	-	-	TRBJ2-7	TGTGCCAGCAGCTTATCCCAGGGGCGATCCTACGAGCAGTACTTC	CASSLSQGRSYEQYF
TRBV7-9	-	-	TRBJ2-7	TGTGCCAGCAGCTTATTTGGACCTAGGGGAGAGCAGTACTTC	CASSLFGPRGEQYF
TRBV27	-	-	TRBJ2-5	TGTGCCAGCCGATTTACAGGGTACCAAGAGACCCAGTACTTC	CASRFTGYQETQYF
TRBV4-1	medium-sized	-	TRBJ2-7	TGCGCCAGCAGCCAAGCGTCTCGGAGTGCCTACGAGCAGTACTTC	CASSQASRSAYEQYF
TRBV7-2	-	TRBD2	TRBJ2-5	TGTGCCAGCAGCTTAGTTCGAGCGGGAGCTCGGGAGACCCAGTACTTC	CASSLVRAGARETQYF
TRBV7-9	-	-	TRBJ2-7	TGTGCCAGCAGCCCCGGGTGGGGCAGCTACTACGAGCAGTACTTC	CASSPGWGSYYEQYF
TRBV19	-	-	TRBJ1-5	TGTGCCAGTAGTATAACAGAGTATAGCAATCAGCCCCAGCATTTT	CASSITEYSNQPQHF